These 17 T cell receptor beta chains share one sample of origin, sequenced in a study of T cells after yellow fever vaccination. TCRdb redid the calling of the 5' RACE reads with MiXCR, one entry per CDR3 protein. The sample has some 80,000 distinct CDR3 sequences, more than 10% seen once. The starting material was CD8+ T cells not binding an NS4B(214-222) dextramer, sorted from PBMCs, obtained roughly 20 days after the first yellow fever vaccination. The source is a man aged 18 to 29 who received the YFV17D yellow fever vaccine.

V gene TRBV6-5 combines with J gene TRBJ1-1; D is unclear. Germline CDR1 is MNHEY and CDR2 is SVGAGI. The CDR3 runs 13 residues. V lost 3 bases and J 0 bases, leaving 5 bases between the germline ends. The CDR3 coding sequence is TGTGCCAGCAGTTATAGCATGAACACTGAAGCTTTCTTT. Translation: CASSYSMNTEAFF.

This clonotype was seen a handful of times. The J gene is TRBJ1-1, the V gene TRBV6-2 or TRBV6-3; D is possibly TRBD1 (5 bases). This CDR3 has 16 amino acids. V was trimmed by 7 bases and J by 7 bases, leaving 25 bases between them. Looked up from germline, CDR1 is MNHEY and CDR2 is SVGEGT. CDR3 sequence (DNA): TGTGCCAGCACTCCCAAATTCGGTCGGGGGAAGTATGAAGCTTTCTTT. This gives the protein CASTPKFGRGKYEAFF.

This clonotype was seen ten or more times. The chain joins TRBV3-1 to TRBJ2-7; D gene uncertain. V was pared by 0 bases and J by 7 bases, with 10 bases between. The CDR3 is 13 residues long. In germline, CDR1 is LGHDT, CDR2 YNNKEL (reference sequence). The CDR3 sequence is CASSQDSSREQYF. CDR3 sequence (DNA): TGTGCCAGCAGCCAAGATTCGTCGAGAGAGCAGTACTTC.

This clonotype has only a few counts. J is TRBJ2-7 and V is TRBV4-3; 7 bases line up with TRBD1. V was pared by 0 bases and J by 1 base, with 9 bases of the junction left unmatched. This CDR3 region has 17 residues. Germline loops: CDR1 LGHNA, CDR2 YSLEER. The CDR3 here is CASSQDREGQISYEQYF. The CDR3 DNA reads as TGCGCCAGCAGCCAAGATCGCGAGGGACAGATATCCTACGAGCAGTACTTC.

The chain is built from TRBV4-1 and TRBJ2-3, with 8 bases matching TRBD2. The V segment lost 0 bases and the J segment 2 bases; nucleotides outside the gene matches: 7. The CDR3 covers 17 residues. CDR1 is MGHRA, CDR2 YSYEKL, per germline. The CDR3 sequence: CASSQEASGSHTDTQYF. CDR3 in DNA: TGCGCCAGCAGCCAAGAAGCTAGCGGGTCGCACACAGATACGCAGTATTTT.

The rearrangement joins TRBV19 to TRBJ2-3, with 8 bases aligning to TRBD2. The CDR3 sequence is 15 residues long. V trimming: 3 bases; J trimming: 5 bases; junction bases outside the gene matches: 7. Germline V gene lookup returns CDR1 LNHDA and CDR2 SQIVND (reference sequence). This CDR3 is CASSMTGGPVDTQYF. CDR3 nucleotides: TGTGCCAGTAGTATGACGGGGGGGCCGGTAGATACGCAGTATTTT.

V and J are TRBV25-1 and TRBJ2-5, with 15 bases identical to TRBD2. After removal of 3 bases from V and 13 bases from J, the junction contained 9 bases not matched to a gene. The CDR3 runs to 15 residues. Per the germline V gene, CDR1 is MGHDK and CDR2 is SYGVNS. CDR3 in DNA: TGTGCCAGCAGTGACCCGGGACTAGCGGGGGGCCTCTGGTACTTC. It encodes CASSDPGLAGGLWYF.

This clonotype was observed a handful of times. The CDR3 region has the DNA TGTGCCAGCAGCTCGACAGGGGAAAATGAGCAGTTCTTC. This gives the protein CASSSTGENEQFF. V and J are TRBV7-9 and TRBJ2-1, with TRBD1 matching over 8 bases. This CDR3 has 13 amino acids. Germline loops: CDR1 SEHNR, CDR2 FQNEAQ (reference sequence). V trimming: 4 bases; J trimming: 7 bases; junction bases outside the gene matches: 3.

This clonotype was detected a few times. This chain connects TRBV7-4 to TRBJ2-3, with a tentative D call TRBD2 (5 bases). Germline V gene sequence: CDR1 SGHVT, CDR2 SQSDAQ. V lost 1 base and J lost 15, with 17 bases in between. This CDR3 is 13 amino acids long. CDR3 sequence (DNA): TGTGCCAGCAGCTTAGTATTTGTGCCTCCGGGATATTTT. Translating gives CASSLVFVPPGYF.

A few counts support this clonotype. The chain uses TRBV6-2 or TRBV6-3 and TRBJ1-1, with no clear D. Trimming shortened V by 1 base and J by 5 bases, and 11 bases separated the two germline ends. There are 14 residues in the CDR3. CDR1 and CDR2 (germline): MNHEY, SVGEGT. This CDR3 is CASSYLGRGTEAFF. CDR3 DNA sequence: TGTGCCAGCAGTTACTTGGGGAGAGGAACTGAAGCTTTCTTT.

This clonotype was recorded many times. The chain combines TRBV12-3 or TRBV12-4 with TRBJ2-3, with D perhaps matching TRBD1 or TRBD2 (6 bases each). The CDR3 is made up of 15 amino acids. Trimming left V 0 bases short and J 3 bases short, with 10 bases between. The CDR3 spells CASSLAGGGTDTQYF. The CDR3 coding sequence is TGTGCCAGCAGTTTAGCCGGAGGGGGAACAGATACGCAGTATTTT.

The rearrangement uses TRBV4-1 and TRBJ2-5, with 8 bases aligning to TRBD2. Looked up from germline, CDR1 is MGHRA and CDR2 is YSYEKL. V lost 2 bases, J lost 5 bases, and 10 bases stayed unmatched. CDR3 length: 16 residues. The CDR3 sequence is CASSQPRGGGKETQYF. CDR3 DNA sequence: TGCGCCAGCAGCCAACCCCGGGGGGGCGGTAAGGAGACCCAGTACTTC.

The chain employs TRBV7-3 and TRBJ2-2; 7 bases align to TRBD1. This CDR3 region has 14 residues. With V trimmed by 5 bases and J by 6 bases, 6 bases remained unmatched. Germline V gives CDR1 SGHTA, CDR2 FQGTGA. CDR3 loop: CASSPGTDPGELFF. CDR3 DNA: TGTGCCAGCAGCCCGGGGACAGACCCCGGGGAGCTGTTTTTT.

The chain carries TRBV7-9 and TRBJ2-5, with a tentative D call TRBD2 (6 bases). The V gene's germline CDR1 is SEHNR and CDR2 FQNEAQ (reference sequence). This CDR3 is built from 16 residues. Trimming removed 2 bases from V and 4 bases from J, with 17 bases in between. CDR3 residues: CASSLIGLASRETQYF. CDR3 DNA: TGTGCCAGCAGCTTAATCGGTCTAGCGAGCCGAGAGACCCAGTACTTC.

This clonotype was seen a handful of times. The J gene is TRBJ2-2, the V gene TRBV12-3 or TRBV12-4; the match to TRBD1 covers 9 bases. J lost 6 bases, V lost 6 bases, and 11 bases had no gene match. The CDR3 extends over 16 amino acids. The DNA of the CDR3 is TGTGCCAGCAGATTGGCAGGGACAGGGTTGGCCGGGGAGCTGTTTTTT. Translated: CASRLAGTGLAGELFF.

This clonotype has only a few counts. The V gene is TRBV11-2, the J gene TRBJ2-7; 10 positions match TRBD1. Looked up from germline, CDR1 is SGHAT and CDR2 is FQNNGV. The V gene end was trimmed by 3 bases and the J gene end by 3 bases; junction bases not matched to a gene: 2. The CDR3 length is 14 residues. The CDR3 protein is CASSLGQGIYEQYV. As DNA, the CDR3 is TGTGCCAGCAGCTTGGGACAGGGGATCTACGAGCAGTACGTC.

This clonotype was seen a handful of times. The CDR3 coding sequence is TGTGCCAGCAGCTTAGGGGCAGTAATGAACACTGAAGCTTTCTTT. Amino acid sequence: CASSLGAVMNTEAFF. This chain links TRBV7-9 with TRBJ1-1; D gene uncertain. Trimming took off 1 base at V and 0 bases at J, with 9 bases between the two ends. The CDR3 has 15 amino acids. Germline CDR1 SEHNR, CDR2 FQNEAQ (reference sequence).